This TCR beta chain emerged from a study of blood T cell repertoires in COVID-19. Overall study context: Sites in the United States, Italy and Spain provided acute and convalescent COVID-19 samples. T cells, B-cell-depleted T cells, or PBMCs provided the cDNA or gDNA that served as material.

The CDR3 contains 15 residues. The J segment lost 8 bases and the V segment lost 6 bases, leaving 14 bases of the junction unmatched. The germline V gene encodes CDR1 KGHSH and CDR2 LQKENI. Authors' processing steps: Nucleated cell counts were estimated from reference gene primer amplification. Produced via immunoSEQ multiplex PCR; TCRdb's table is partial and in-frame only. From that table come the V and J calls and clone size; the DNA was used to work out D and trimming. The sample contains around 100,000 clones, 75% to 90% of which appear only once. The specimen sequenced was peripheral blood. The chain links TRBV18 to TRBJ1-2, with 8 bases lining up with TRBD1. This TCR derives from a human donor in a cohort sampled during active COVID-19. Written as DNA, the CDR3 is TGTGCCAGCTCGGCCACGCAGGGGGCGGTTATCGGCTACACCTTC. Protein product: CASSATQGAVIGYTF.